These T cell receptor beta chains were read from a single sample in a study of blood T cell repertoires in COVID-19. The data were produced by immunoSEQ multiplex PCR, yet TCRdb's version contains in-frame clones alone and is incomplete. The data show roughly 140,000 clones, 85% to 90% seen once. The sample comprised peripheral blood. These receptors came from a human donor in a cohort sampled during active COVID-19. Each CDR3 is given with its conserved first and last residue. The order of the fields is V gene, J gene, D gene, clone size, CDR3 protein, CDR3 DNA. D genes are given only for firm matches. Clone size, where shown, is once, few, many, or a class for clones that have expanded.

TRBV10-1	TRBJ2-7	.	.	CARSPEIGDYEQYF	TGCGCCAGAAGCCCCGAGATCGGGGACTACGAGCAGTACTTC
TRBV10-2	TRBJ1-5	TRBD1	.	CASSATGGAQPQHF	TGCGCCAGCAGTGCAACAGGGGGCGCTCAGCCCCAGCATTTT
TRBV7-3	TRBJ2-1	TRBD2	once	CASSSQTSGGNNEQFF	TGTGCCAGCAGCTCCCAGACTAGCGGGGGGAACAATGAGCAGTTCTTC
TRBV4-2	TRBJ1-3	.	.	CASSQDQTLRNTIYF	TGTGCCAGCAGCCAAGATCAAACACTAAGAAACACCATATATTTT
TRBV6-1	TRBJ2-7	.	.	CASSEEVNRGYAYEQYF	TGTGCCAGCAGTGAAGAAGTTAACCGGGGATATGCCTACGAGCAGTACTTC
TRBV5-4	TRBJ1-6	.	.	CASSPGGEGYNSPLHF	TGTGCCAGCAGCCCCGGGGGGGAAGGCTATAATTCACCCCTCCACTTT
TRBV4-1	TRBJ2-2	TRBD1	few	CASSPRTGTGIAGELFF	TGCGCCAGCAGCCCGAGGACCGGGACAGGGATCGCCGGGGAGCTGTTTTTT
TRBV21-1	TRBJ1-5	.	.	CASSKAGRVHQPQHF	TGTGCCAGCAGCAAAGCCGGGAGGGTCCATCAGCCCCAGCATTTT
TRBV29-1	TRBJ2-3	TRBD2	.	CSVRGRGSGTDTQYF	TGCAGCGTCCGAGGGAGGGGTTCAGGCACAGATACGCAGTATTTT
TRBV6-2/TRBV6-3	TRBJ1-5	.	.	CASSHLRQAPWHF	TGTGCCAGCAGCCACCTAAGACAGGCGCCGTGGCATTTT
TRBV6-5	TRBJ2-7	.	once	CASSYSPPDITEQYF	TGTGCCAGCAGTTACTCGCCCCCGGACATAACCGAGCAGTACTTC
TRBV7-3	TRBJ2-7	TRBD2	.	CASRREGQDEQYF	TGTGCCAGCAGGCGGGAGGGCCAGGACGAGCAGTACTTC
TRBV7-3	TRBJ2-1	.	.	CASSLMGARNEQFF	TGTGCCAGCAGCTTAATGGGGGCCAGGAATGAGCAGTTCTTC
TRBV18	TRBJ2-1	TRBD2	.	CASSPMMGLAGVHNEQFF	TGTGCCAGCTCACCAATGATGGGACTAGCGGGAGTTCACAATGAGCAGTTCTTC
TRBV4-3	TRBJ2-7	TRBD1	.	CASSPTGRGQYF	TGCGCCAGCAGCCCGACAGGGCGAGGGCAGTACTTC
TRBV19	TRBJ1-5	.	.	CASSQTGGNQPQHF	TGTGCCAGTAGTCAGACGGGGGGTAATCAGCCCCAGCATTTT
TRBV7-2	TRBJ2-3	TRBD2	.	CASSFGGGVNF	TGTGCCAGCAGCTTCGGCGGGGGGGTGAATTTT
TRBV4-2	TRBJ2-5	TRBD2	.	CASSQGTSGYQETQYF	TGTGCCAGCAGCCAAGGGACTAGCGGGTACCAAGAGACCCAGTACTTC
TRBV6-2/TRBV6-3	TRBJ2-7	.	.	CASSATSIREQYF	TGTGCCAGCAGTGCGACTAGTATCCGCGAGCAGTACTTC
TRBV9	TRBJ2-1	TRBD1	.	CASSAPTGHEQFF	TGTGCCAGCAGCGCACCGACAGGGCATGAGCAGTTCTTC
TRBV20-1	TRBJ2-7	.	.	CSATVYEQYF	TGCAGTGCTACCGTCTACGAGCAGTACTTC
TRBV4-3	TRBJ2-3	.	.	CASSQGRASADTQYF	TGCGCCAGCAGCCAAGGGAGGGCGAGCGCAGATACGCAGTATTTT